The sample holds a few counts of the clone carrying this T cell receptor (beta chain). This sample was taken from a study of blood T cell repertoires in COVID-19. The method was immunoSEQ multiplex PCR; TCRdb's version includes in-frame clones alone and lacks a portion of them. The profile shows 150,000 to 200,000 clones, 75% to 85% of them singletons. Cohort placement rested on clinical history that participants reported themselves. CDR3 length: 13 residues. Sample: PBMCs or T cells enriched from blood (not recorded which). The gene calls are TRBV21-1 and TRBJ1-5. TRBV21-1 is noted as a pseudogene. The clonotype comes from a man in his forties or fifties who had recovered from COVID-19. CDR3 loop: CANRSGVRQPQHF. Here the CDR3 DNA reads TGTGCCAACCGGTCGGGGGTACGGCAGCCCCAGCATTTT.